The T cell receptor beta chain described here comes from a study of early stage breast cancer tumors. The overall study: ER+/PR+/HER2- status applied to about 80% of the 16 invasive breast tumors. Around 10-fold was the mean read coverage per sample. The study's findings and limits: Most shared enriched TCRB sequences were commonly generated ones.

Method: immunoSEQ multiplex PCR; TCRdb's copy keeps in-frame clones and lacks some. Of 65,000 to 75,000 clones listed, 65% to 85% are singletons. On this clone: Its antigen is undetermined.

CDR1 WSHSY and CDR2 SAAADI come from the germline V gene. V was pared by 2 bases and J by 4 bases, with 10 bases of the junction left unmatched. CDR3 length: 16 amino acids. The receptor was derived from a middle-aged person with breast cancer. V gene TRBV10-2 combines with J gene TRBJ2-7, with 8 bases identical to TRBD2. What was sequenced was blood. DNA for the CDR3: TGCGCCAGCAGTGAGGCGACCGGGACTAGTCCTTACGAGCAGTACTTC. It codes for CASSEATGTSPYEQYF.